This T cell receptor (beta chain) was recorded in a study of cytomegalovirus exposure and HLA in healthy donors. Overall study: Around 80 million unique TCRs from HLA-typed donors were held in an early data release. There were more than 350 genotyped donors. Of these, roughly 80% fell in the genetic ancestry cluster associated with self-reported Caucasian donors.

Unrecorded immune exposure was likely among donors, who were nominally healthy when sampled. Study results and limitations: Further analysis, carried out later, found HLA-associated TCR beta chains more clonally expanded than equally common other chains.

The CDR3 runs to 15 residues. Per the germline V gene, CDR1 is SGHTA and CDR2 is FQGTGA. V shed 5 bases, J shed 2 bases, and the junction held 3 bases outside the gene matches. Only one count was recorded for this clone. Antigen: not known. The PCR used 60 Vbeta and 13 Jbeta primers. This table comes from immunoSEQ multiplex PCR, and its TCRdb copy is limited to in-frame clones, with some not included. The sample has 150,000 or so clones, roughly three quarters seen once. This clonotype was obtained from a man in his forties in good health and CMV-seropositive. The chain employs TRBV7-3 and TRBJ1-3; 10 nucleotides align to TRBD1. The sample was PBMCs. The CDR3 reads CASSPGTGAGNTIYF. The CDR3 DNA sequence: TGTGCCAGCAGCCCCGGGACAGGGGCTGGAAACACCATATATTTT.